Below, one TCR beta chain is given with its context. Donors in Cohort 3 who had recovered were those with two negative PCRs, healthcare professional clearance, or resolution of their symptoms. This entry comes from a study of blood T cell repertoires in COVID-19. J lost 0 bases, V lost 8 bases, and 7 bases had no gene match. CDR1 and CDR2 (germline): MNHEY, SVGAGI. This CDR3 is built from 15 residues. Under the authors' procedure: The assay estimated nucleated cells by amplifying reference gene primers. This table comes from immunoSEQ multiplex PCR, and its TCRdb copy is limited to in-frame clones, with some not included. That table gives V, J and clone size, and the DNA gave D and trimming. The sample records about 230,000 clones, more than 80% being singletons.

This TCR was sampled from a man aged 60 to 75 who had recovered from COVID-19. J is TRBJ2-1 and V is TRBV6-5, with 7 bases fitting TRBD2. Sequencing used PBMCs or T cells enriched from blood (not recorded which). CDR3 residues: CASVALADSYNEQFF. CDR3 in DNA: TGTGCCAGCGTAGCGCTAGCGGACTCCTACAATGAGCAGTTCTTC.